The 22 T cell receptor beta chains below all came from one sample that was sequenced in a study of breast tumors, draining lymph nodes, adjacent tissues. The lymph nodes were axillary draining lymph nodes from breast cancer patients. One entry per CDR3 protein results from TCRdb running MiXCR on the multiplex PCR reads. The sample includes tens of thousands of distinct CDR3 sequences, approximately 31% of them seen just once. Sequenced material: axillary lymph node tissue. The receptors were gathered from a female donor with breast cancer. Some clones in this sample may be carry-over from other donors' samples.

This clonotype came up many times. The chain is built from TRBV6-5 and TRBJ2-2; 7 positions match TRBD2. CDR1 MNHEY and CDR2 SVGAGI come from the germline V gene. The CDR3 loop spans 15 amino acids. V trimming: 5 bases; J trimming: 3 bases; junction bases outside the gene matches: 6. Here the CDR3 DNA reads TGTGCCAGCAGTCACGGGAGGTTGGACACCGGGGAGCTGTTTTTT. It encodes CASSHGRLDTGELFF.

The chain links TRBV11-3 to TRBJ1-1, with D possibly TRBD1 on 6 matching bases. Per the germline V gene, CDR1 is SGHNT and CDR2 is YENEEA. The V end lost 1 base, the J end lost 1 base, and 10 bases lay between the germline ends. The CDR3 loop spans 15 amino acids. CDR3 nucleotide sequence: TGTGCCAGCAGCTTAGGGACAGAGACGAACACTGAAGCTTTCTTT. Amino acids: CASSLGTETNTEAFF.

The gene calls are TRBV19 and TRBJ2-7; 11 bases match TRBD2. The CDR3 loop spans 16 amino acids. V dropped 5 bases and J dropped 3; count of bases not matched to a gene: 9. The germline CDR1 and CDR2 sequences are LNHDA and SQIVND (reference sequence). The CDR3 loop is CASSSGLAEDLYEQYF. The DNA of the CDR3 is TGTGCCAGTAGTTCGGGACTAGCGGAGGACCTCTACGAGCAGTACTTC.

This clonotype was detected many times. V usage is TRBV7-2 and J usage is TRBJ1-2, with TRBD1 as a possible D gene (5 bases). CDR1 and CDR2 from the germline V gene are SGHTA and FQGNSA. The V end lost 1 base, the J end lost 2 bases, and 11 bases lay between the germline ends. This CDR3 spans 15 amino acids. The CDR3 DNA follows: TGTGCCAGCAGCTTAGTTCCGGGGCTAAACTATGGCTACACCTTC. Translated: CASSLVPGLNYGYTF.

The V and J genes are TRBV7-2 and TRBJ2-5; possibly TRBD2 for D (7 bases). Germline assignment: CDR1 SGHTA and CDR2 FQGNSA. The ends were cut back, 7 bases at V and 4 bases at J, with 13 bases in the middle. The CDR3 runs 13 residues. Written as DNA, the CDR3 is TGTGCCAGCACCCTAGGGGGGGGAGAGACCCAGTACTTC. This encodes CASTLGGGETQYF.

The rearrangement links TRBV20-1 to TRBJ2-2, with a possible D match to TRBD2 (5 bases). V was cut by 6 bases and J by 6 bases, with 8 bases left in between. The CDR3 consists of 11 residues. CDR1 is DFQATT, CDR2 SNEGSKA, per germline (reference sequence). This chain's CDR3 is CSAPDSGELFF. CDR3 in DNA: TGCAGTGCCCCGGACTCCGGGGAGCTGTTTTTT.

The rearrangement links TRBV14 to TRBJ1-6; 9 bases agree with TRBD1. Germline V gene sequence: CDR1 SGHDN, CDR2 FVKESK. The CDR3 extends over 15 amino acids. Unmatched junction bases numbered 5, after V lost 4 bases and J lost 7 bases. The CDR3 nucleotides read TGTGCCAGCAGCCGGCGGGACAGGGTCAATTCACCCCTCCACTTT. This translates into CASSRRDRVNSPLHF.

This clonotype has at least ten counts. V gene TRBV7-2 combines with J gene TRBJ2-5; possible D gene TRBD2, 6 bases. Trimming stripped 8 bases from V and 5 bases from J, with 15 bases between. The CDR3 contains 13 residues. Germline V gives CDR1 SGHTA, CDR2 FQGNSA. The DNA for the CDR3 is TGTGCCAGCTCAAGGGGTCGGGAGGAGACCCAGTACTTC. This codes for CASSRGREETQYF. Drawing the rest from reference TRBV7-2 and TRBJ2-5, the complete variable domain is GAGVSQSPSNKVTEKGKDVELRCDPISGHTALYWYRQSLGQGLEFLIYFQGNSAPDKSGLPSDRFSAERTGGSVSTLTIQRTQQEDSAVYLCASSRGREETQYFGPGTRLLVL.

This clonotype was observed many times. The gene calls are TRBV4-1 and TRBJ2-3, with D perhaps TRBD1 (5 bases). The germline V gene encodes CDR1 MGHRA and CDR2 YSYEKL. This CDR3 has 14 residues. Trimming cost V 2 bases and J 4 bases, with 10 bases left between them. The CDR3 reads CASSQKDSADTQYF. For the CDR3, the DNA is TGCGCCAGCAGCCAAAAAGACAGTGCAGATACGCAGTATTTT.

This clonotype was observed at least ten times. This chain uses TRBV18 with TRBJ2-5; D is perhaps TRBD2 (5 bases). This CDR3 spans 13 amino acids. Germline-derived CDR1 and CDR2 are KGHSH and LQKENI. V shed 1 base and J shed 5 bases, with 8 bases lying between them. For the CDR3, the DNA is TGTGCCAGCTCACCACATCGAGGGGAGACCCAGTACTTC. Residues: CASSPHRGETQYF.

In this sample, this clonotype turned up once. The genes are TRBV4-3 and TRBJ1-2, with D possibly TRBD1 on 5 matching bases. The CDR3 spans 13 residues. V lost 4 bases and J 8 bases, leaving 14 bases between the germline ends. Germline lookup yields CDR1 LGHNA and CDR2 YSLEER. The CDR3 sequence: CASSPGSRDGYTF. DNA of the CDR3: TGCGCCAGCAGCCCAGGATCTCGGGACGGCTACACCTTC.

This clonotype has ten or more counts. The CDR3 region has the DNA TGTGCCGGCGGAGGGCCCCAGCATTTT. Protein: CAGGGPQHF. The chain joins TRBV11-3 to TRBJ1-5; D is unclear. Germline assignment: CDR1 SGHNT and CDR2 YENEEA. The CDR3 covers 9 residues. V was cut by 11 bases and J by 9 bases, with 8 bases left in between. Based on the CDR3 plus reference TRBV11-3 and TRBJ1-5, the full variable domain is EAGVVQSPRYKIIEKKQPVAFWCNPISGHNTLYWYLQNLGQGPELLIRYENEEAVDDSQLPKDRFSAERLKGVDSTLKIQPAELGDSAVYLCAGGGPQHFGDGTRLSIL.

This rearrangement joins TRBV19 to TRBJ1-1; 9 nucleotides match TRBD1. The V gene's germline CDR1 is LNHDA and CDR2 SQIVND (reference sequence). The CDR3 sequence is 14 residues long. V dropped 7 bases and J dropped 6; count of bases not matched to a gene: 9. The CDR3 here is CASTTDRGAAEAFF. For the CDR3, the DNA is TGTGCCAGTACCACAGACAGGGGGGCGGCTGAAGCTTTCTTT.

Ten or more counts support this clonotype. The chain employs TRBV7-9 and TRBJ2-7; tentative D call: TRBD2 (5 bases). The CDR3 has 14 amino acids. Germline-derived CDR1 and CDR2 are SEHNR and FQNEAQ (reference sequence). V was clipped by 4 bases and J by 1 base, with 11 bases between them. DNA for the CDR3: TGTGCCAGCAGCTCGCTCGGAGGATCCTACGAGCAGTACTTC. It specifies CASSSLGGSYEQYF.

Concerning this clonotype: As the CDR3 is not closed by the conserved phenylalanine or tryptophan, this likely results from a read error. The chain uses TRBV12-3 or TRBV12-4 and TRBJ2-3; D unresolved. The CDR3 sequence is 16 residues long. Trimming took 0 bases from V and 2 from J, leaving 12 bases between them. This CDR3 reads CASSLAHLRTTDTQYL. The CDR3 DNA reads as TGTGCCAGCAGTTTAGCGCATCTCAGAACCACAGATACGCAGTATCTT.

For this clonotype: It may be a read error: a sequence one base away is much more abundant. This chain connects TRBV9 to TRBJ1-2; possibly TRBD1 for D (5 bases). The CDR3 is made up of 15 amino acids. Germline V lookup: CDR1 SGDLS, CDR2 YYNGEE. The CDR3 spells CASSVDRGRAYGSTF. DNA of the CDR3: TGTGCCAGCAGCGTAGATCGGGGACGGGCTTATGGCTCCACCTTC.

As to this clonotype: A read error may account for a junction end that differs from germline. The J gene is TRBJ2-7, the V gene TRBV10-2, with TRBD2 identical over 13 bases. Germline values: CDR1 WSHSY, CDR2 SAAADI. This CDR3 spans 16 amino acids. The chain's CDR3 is CASSDGTSGRGYAQYF. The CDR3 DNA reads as TGCGCCAGCAGTGACGGCACTAGCGGGAGGGGTTACGCGCAGTACTTC.

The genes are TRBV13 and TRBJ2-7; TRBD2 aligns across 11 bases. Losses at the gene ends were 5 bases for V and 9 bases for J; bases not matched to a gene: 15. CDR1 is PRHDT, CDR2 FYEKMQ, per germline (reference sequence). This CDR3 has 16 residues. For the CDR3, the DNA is TGTGCCAGCAGCCAACCCGCCGGGGCTAGCGGGAGGTGGCAGTACTTC. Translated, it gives CASSQPAGASGRWQYF.

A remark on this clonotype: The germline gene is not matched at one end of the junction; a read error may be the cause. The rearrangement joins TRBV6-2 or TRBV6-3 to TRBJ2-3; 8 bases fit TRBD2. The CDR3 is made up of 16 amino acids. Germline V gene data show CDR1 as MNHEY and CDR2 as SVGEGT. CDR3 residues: CASSHSSGSGGDTQYF. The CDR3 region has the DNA TGTGCCAGCAGTCACTCGAGCGGGAGTGGTGGGGATACGCAGTATTTT.

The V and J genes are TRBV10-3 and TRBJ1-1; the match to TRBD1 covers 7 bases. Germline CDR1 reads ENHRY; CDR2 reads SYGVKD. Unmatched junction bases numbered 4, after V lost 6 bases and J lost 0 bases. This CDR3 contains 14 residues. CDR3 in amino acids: CAISEGQMNTEAFF. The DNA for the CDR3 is TGTGCCATCAGCGAGGGACAGATGAACACTGAAGCTTTCTTT.

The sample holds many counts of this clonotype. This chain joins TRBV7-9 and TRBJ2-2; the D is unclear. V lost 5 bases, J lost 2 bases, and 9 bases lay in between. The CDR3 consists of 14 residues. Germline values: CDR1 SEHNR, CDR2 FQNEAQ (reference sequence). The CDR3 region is CASSPRGNTGELFF. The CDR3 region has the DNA TGTGCCAGCAGCCCCCGTGGAAACACCGGGGAGCTGTTTTTT.

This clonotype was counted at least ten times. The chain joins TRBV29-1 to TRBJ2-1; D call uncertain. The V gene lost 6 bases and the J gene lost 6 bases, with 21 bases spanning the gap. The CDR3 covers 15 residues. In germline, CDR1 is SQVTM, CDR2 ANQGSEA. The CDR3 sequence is CSVGLGRRTTNEQFF. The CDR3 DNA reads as TGCAGCGTGGGGTTGGGCCGCCGGACGACCAATGAGCAGTTCTTC.